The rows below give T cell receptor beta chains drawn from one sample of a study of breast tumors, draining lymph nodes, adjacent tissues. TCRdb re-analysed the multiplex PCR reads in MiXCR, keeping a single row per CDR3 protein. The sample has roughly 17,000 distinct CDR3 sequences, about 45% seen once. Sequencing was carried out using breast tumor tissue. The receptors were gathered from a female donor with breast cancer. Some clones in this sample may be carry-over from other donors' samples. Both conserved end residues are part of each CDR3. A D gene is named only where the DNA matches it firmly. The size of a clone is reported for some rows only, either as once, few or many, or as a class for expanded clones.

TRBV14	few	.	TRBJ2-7	CASSQDRSYEQYF	TGTGCCAGCAGCCAAGATCGTTCCTACGAGCAGTACTTC
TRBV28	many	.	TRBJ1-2	CASSLLERDGYTF	TGTGCCAGCAGTTTATTGGAGCGGGATGGCTACACCTTC
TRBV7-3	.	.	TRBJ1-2	CASSFGRDGEQFYGYTF	TGTGCCAGCAGCTTTGGGAGGGACGGTGAGCAGTTCTATGGCTACACCTTC
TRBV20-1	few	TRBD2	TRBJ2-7	CSARTSGSYEQYF	TGCAGTGCTAGGACTAGCGGGAGTTACGAGCAGTACTTC
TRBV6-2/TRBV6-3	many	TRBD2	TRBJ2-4	CASSQNPSGSAKNIQYF	TGTGCCAGCAGTCAAAACCCTAGCGGGAGTGCCAAAAACATTCAGTACTTC
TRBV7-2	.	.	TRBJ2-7	CASSFTALGYNSPLHFGMYF	.
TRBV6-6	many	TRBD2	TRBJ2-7	CASSHRLAPYEQYF	TGTGCCAGCAGTCACCGACTAGCGCCGTACGAGCAGTACTTC
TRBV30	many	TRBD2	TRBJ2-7	CAWSAGGTYEQYF	TGTGCCTGGTCAGCGGGGGGCACCTACGAGCAGTACTTC
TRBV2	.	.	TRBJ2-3	CASELLLGGKGDTQYF	TGTGCCAGCGAACTGTTATTGGGGGGCAAGGGGGATACGCAGTATTTC
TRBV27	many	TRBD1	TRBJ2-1	CASSERQGEQFF	TGTGCCAGCAGTGAAAGACAGGGAGAGCAGTTCTTC
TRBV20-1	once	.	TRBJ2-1	CSATSLEAYNEQFF	TGCAGTGCCACCTCCTTGGAAGCCTACAATGAGCAGTTCTTC
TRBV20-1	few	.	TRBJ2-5	CSAHHQETQYF	TGCAGTGCTCATCACCAAGAGACCCAGTACTTC
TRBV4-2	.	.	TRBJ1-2	CANSQVTDGYTF	TGTGCCAACAGCCAAGTGACCGATGGCTACACCTTC
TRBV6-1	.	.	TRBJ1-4	CASRNRVGREKLFF	TGTGCCAGCAGGAACAGGGTGGGGAGAGAAAAACTGTTTTTT
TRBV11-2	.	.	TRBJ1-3	CASSLDNRNTIYF	TGTGCCAGCAGCTTAGATAATCGGAACACCATATATTTT
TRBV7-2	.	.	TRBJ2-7	CASSLRQYEQYF	TGTGCCAGCAGCCTAAGACAGTACGAGCAGTACTTC
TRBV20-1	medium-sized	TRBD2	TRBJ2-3	CSARDGKGGRVTDTQYF	TGCAGTGCTAGAGATGGTAAAGGCGGGAGGGTGACAGATACGCAGTATTTT
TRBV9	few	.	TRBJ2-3	CASTPVGGGGTQYF	TGTGCCAGCACCCCCGTTGGTGGGGGAGGAACGCAGTATTTT
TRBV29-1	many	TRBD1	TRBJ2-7	CSVEGMDRESLGYEQYF	TGCAGCGTTGAGGGTATGGACAGGGAAAGTTTGGGCTACGAGCAGTACTTC
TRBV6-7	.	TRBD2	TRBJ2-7	CASTPGLASYEQYF	TGTGCCAGCACTCCGGGACTAGCATCCTACGAGCAGTACTTC